The clone carrying this TCR beta chain was counted many times. Its antigen is unknown. The data originate from a study of blood T cells in healthy people across ages. The CDR3 loop spans 16 amino acids. The germline V gene encodes CDR1 LGHDT and CDR2 YNNKEL (reference sequence). The ends lost 0 bases at V and 2 bases at J; junction bases unmatched: 7. Notes on the study in general: Researchers report that TCR beta diversity correlated strongly with naive T cell percentage. Donors of long life had a larger count of naive CD4+ cells and greater diversity than aged donors. Not knowing donor CMV status may have confounded expanded clonotype changes.

The second PCR ran about 6 to 11 cycles with a sample-barcoded 5' primer and J-beta primers. TCRdb analysed the 5' RACE reads with MiXCR anew, one entry per CDR3 protein. This table has just under 900,000 distinct CDR3 sequences, 29% appearing once. The clonotype originates from an elderly woman in good health. Sequencing input: blood. This chain connects TRBV3-1 to TRBJ2-7, with TRBD1 identical over 7 bases. CDR3 coding DNA: TGTGCCAGCAGCCAAGAAAATCACGACAGGGCCTACGAGCAGTACTTC. Residues: CASSQENHDRAYEQYF.